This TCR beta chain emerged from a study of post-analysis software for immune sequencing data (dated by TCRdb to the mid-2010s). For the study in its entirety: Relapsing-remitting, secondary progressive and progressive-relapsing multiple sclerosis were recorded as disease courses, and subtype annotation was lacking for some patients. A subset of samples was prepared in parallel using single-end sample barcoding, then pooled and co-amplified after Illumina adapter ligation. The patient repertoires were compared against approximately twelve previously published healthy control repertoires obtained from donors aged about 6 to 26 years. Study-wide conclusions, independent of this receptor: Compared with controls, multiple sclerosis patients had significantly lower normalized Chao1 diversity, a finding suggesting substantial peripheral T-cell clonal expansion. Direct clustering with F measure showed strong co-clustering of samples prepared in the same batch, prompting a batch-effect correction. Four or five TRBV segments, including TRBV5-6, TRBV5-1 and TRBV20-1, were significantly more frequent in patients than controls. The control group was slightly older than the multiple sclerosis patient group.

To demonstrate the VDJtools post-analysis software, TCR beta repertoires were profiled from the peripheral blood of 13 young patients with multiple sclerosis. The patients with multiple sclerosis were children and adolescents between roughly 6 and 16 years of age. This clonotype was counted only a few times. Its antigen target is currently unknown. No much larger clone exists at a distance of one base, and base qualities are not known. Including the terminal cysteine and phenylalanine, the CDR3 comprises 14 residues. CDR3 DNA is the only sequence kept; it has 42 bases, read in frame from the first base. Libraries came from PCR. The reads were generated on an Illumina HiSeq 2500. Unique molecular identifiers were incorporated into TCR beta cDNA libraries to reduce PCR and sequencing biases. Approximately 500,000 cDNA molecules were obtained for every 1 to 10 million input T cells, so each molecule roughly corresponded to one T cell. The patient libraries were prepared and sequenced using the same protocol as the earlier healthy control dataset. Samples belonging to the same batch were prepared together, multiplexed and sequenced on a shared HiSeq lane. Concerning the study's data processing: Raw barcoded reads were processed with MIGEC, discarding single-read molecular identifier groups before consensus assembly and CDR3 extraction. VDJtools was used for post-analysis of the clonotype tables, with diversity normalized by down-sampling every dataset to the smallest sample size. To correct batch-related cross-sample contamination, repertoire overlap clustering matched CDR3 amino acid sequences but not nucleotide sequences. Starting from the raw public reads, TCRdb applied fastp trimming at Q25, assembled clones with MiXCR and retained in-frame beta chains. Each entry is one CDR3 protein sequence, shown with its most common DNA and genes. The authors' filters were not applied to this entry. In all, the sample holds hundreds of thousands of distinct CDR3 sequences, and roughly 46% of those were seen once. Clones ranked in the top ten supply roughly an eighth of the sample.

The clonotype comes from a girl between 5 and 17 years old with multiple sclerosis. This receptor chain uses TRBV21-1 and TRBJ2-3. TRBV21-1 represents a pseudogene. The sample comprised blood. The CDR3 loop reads CASTKDGSTDTQYF. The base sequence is TGTGCCAGCACCAAGGACGGTAGCACAGATACGCAGTATTTT.